Each of the 10 T cell receptor beta chains below was sequenced from the same sample in a study of T cells in Graves' hyperthyroidism and ophthalmopathy. RNA transcripts were the template for amplifying TCR beta CDR3 regions. When the TCR CDR3 underwent first-round RT-PCR, the HTBI primer set was used. TCRdb recomputed calls from the multiplex PCR reads with MiXCR, one row per CDR3 protein. The sample carries about 480,000 distinct CDR3 sequences, roughly 24% recorded once. The specimen was blood. Receptor source: a woman aged 25-40 years with Graves' ophthalmopathy.

This clonotype occurred a few times. The genes are TRBV20-1 and TRBJ2-7; maybe TRBD2 (6 bases). The CDR3 totals 13 residues. Germline V CDR1 and CDR2: DFQATT, SNEGSKA (reference sequence). Trimming took off 3 bases at V and 2 bases at J, with 11 bases between the two ends. The CDR3 nucleotides read TGCAGTGCTAGGCGGGACCTAGCCTACGAGCAGTACTTC. Translating gives CSARRDLAYEQYF.

This clonotype was picked up many times. The V call is TRBV27, the J call TRBJ2-7; D is unresolved. CDR3 length: 13 residues. Germline CDR1 MNHEY, CDR2 SMNVEV (reference sequence). V lost 6 bases to trimming and J lost 3 bases, with 12 bases between them. The CDR3 DNA reads as TGTGCCAGCAGCCGACTGCGGAGCTACGAGCAGTACTTC. Its protein is CASSRLRSYEQYF.

This clonotype was picked up many times. This chain connects TRBV7-3 to TRBJ2-5; the D gene is possibly TRBD1 (5 bases). Germline assignment: CDR1 SGHTA and CDR2 FQGTGA. The V gene lost 3 bases and the J gene lost 5 bases, with 10 bases spanning the gap. The CDR3 is 13 amino acids. The chain's CDR3 is CASSLGPRETQYF. The CDR3 region has the DNA TGTGCCAGCAGCTTGGGGCCTCGGGAGACCCAGTACTTC.

This clonotype has a count of ten or more. The rearrangement joins TRBV19 to TRBJ1-5, with 9 nucleotides matching TRBD1. Germline V gives CDR1 LNHDA, CDR2 SQIVND (reference sequence). This CDR3 has 16 residues. Trimming removed 4 bases from V and 7 bases from J; junction bases left unmatched: 11. In DNA form, the CDR3 reads TGTGCCAGTAGTACTCCTAACAGGGGGCTAAAACAGCCCCAGCATTTT. It yields the protein CASSTPNRGLKQPQHF.

In regard to this clonotype: It may be a read error: a sequence one base away is much more abundant. Because it lacks the conserved phenylalanine or tryptophan at the end, this CDR3 is likely a read error. The chain joins TRBV20-1 to TRBJ1-5, with D perhaps matching TRBD1 (5 bases). V lost 3 bases and J 4 bases, leaving 13 bases between the germline ends. CDR3 length equals 14 residues. The germline V gene has CDR1 DFQATT and CDR2 SNEGSKA (reference sequence). DNA for the CDR3: TGCAGTGCTAGCGACAGAAAGAGTAATCAGCCCCAGCATCTT. Protein: CSASDRKSNQPQHL.

This clonotype was counted many times. The V gene is TRBV12-3 or TRBV12-4, the J gene TRBJ2-7; TRBD1 matches 7 bases. J gave up 2 bases and V 8 bases, and 6 bases lay outside the gene matches. The CDR3 has 13 amino acids. The CDR3 coding sequence is TGTGCCAGCCGTGGGGACAGCGCCTACGAGCAGTACTTC. Protein: CASRGDSAYEQYF.

At least ten counts were recorded for this clonotype. The chain couples TRBV4-2 to TRBJ1-2; no clear D. From germline, CDR1 is LGHNA and CDR2 YNFKEQ. V shed 0 bases and J shed 1 base, with 6 bases lying between them. The CDR3 totals 14 residues. The CDR3 DNA reads TGTGCCAGCAGCCAAGACAAAGTTAACTATGGCTACACCTTC. Its translation is CASSQDKVNYGYTF.

This clonotype appeared a few times. A much larger clone differs from this one at a single base, so this may be a read error. In this CDR3 the conserved last residue, phenylalanine or tryptophan, is missing, so a read error is likely. The chain employs TRBV5-1 and TRBJ1-2, with a tentative D call TRBD1 (5 bases). V dropped 0 bases and J dropped 8 bases, with 8 bases sitting between them. The germline gives CDR1 SGHRS, CDR2 YFSETQ. The CDR3 is 12 amino acids. CDR3 in DNA: TGCGCCAGCAGCTTGGGGGACGAGGGCTACACCGTC. It yields the protein CASSLGDEGYTV.

This clonotype was counted ten times or more. The chain employs TRBV20-1 and TRBJ1-5, with D possibly matching TRBD1 (5 bases). CDR1 and CDR2 from the germline V gene are DFQATT and SNEGSKA (reference sequence). The CDR3 is 13 amino acids. V gave up 7 bases and J gave up 2 bases, with 12 bases separating them. The CDR3 spells CSGRRGGNQPQHF. As DNA, the CDR3 is TGCAGTGGGAGAAGGGGCGGCAATCAGCCCCAGCATTTT.

V and J are TRBV28 and TRBJ1-3; D is possibly TRBD1 (5 bases). Looked up from germline, CDR1 is MDHEN and CDR2 is SYDVKM. The CDR3 extends over 15 amino acids. The V end was cut by 7 bases, the J end by 4 bases, with 17 bases between. CDR3 coding DNA: TGTGCCAGCATCCTGGCAGGGTCGTCGGGAAACACCATATATTTT. Protein: CASILAGSSGNTIYF. Drawing the rest from reference TRBV28 and TRBJ1-3, the complete variable domain is DVKVTQSSRYLVKRTGEKVFLECVQDMDHENMFWYRQDPGLGLRLIYFSYDVKMKEKGDIPEGYSVSREKKERFSLILESASTNQTSMYLCASILAGSSGNTIYFGEGSWLTVV.